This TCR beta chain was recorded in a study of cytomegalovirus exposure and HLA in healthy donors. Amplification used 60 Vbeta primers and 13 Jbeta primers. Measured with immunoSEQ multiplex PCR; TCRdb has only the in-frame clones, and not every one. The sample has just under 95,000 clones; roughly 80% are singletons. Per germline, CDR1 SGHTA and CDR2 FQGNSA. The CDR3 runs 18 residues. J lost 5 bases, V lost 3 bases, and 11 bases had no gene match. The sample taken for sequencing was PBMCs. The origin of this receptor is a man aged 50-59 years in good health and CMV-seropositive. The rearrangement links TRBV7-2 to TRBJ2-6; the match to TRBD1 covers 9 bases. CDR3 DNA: TGTGCCAGCAGCTTGCTAGGACAGGGGTATGTTAGGGCCAACGTCCTGACTTTC. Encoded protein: CASSLLGQGYVRANVLTF. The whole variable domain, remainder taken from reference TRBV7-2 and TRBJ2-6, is GAGVSQSPSNKVTEKGKDVELRCDPISGHTALYWYRQSLGQGLEFLIYFQGNSAPDKSGLPSDRFSAERTGGSVSTLTIQRTQQEDSAVYLCASSLLGQGYVRANVLTFGAGSRLTVL.